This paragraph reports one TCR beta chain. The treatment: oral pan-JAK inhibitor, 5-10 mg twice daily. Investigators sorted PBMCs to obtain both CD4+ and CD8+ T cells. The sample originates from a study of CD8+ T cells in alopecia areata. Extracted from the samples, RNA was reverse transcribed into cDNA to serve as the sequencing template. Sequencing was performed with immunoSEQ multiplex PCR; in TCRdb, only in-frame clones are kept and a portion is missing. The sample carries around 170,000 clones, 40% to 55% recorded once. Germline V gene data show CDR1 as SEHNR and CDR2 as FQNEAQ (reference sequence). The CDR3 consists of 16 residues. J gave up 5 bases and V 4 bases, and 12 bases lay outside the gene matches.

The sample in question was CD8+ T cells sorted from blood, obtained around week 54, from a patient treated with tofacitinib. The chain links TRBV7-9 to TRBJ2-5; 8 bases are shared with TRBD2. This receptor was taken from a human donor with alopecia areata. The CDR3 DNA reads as TGTGCCAGCAGCTCCGTGGACGAGCGGGGGAGGGAGACCCAGTACTTC. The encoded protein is CASSSVDERGRETQYF.